The clone carrying this T cell receptor (delta chain) was counted a few times. TCRdb's protein, taken from a much larger clone, differs from this DNA's translation at residue 5, likely owing to a read error; the protein displayed comes from the DNA. This entry belongs to a study of gamma-delta chains in newborns, infants, children. About the research overall: Microbial exposure reportedly drives polyclonal innate γδ T cell expansion after birth.

TCRdb re-processed the reads via CATT. The top ten hold about 14% of the sample, which has some 5,700 delta-chain clones, 2.6% seen once. This CDR3 has 16 residues. In germline, CDR1 is GEAIGNYY, CDR2 EKD. V lost 3 bases to trimming and J lost 5 bases; unmatched junction nucleotides: 9. The sample consisted of blood. The receptor was derived from a child who was a newborn, infant or young child, either healthy, febrile or measles-vaccinated (not recorded which). The chain uses TRDV2 and TRDJ2; TRDD3 agrees at 9 bases. CDR3 nucleotide sequence: TGTGCCTGTGACGCCGTGGGGGATAGGAGAACAGCACAACTCTTCTTT. Its translation is CACDAVGDRRTAQLFF.